Listed below are T cell receptor beta chains from one sample, sequenced in a study of metastatic and nonmetastatic thyroid tumors. TCRdb called clones again from the PCR reads with MiXCR. Here the sample spans about 33,000 clones, roughly a sixth being singletons. Sequencing input: blood. The receptors stem from a male donor with papillary thyroid cancer or a benign thyroid nodule (not recorded which). Some clones in this sample may be carry-over from other donors' samples. Both conserved end residues are part of each CDR3. Each record gives: V gene, J gene, CDR3 protein.

>TRBV4-2|TRBJ1-1
CASSPTGFSNLDTEAFF
>TRBV20-1|TRBJ1-5
CTAALMISNQPQHF
>TRBV6-2/TRBV6-3|TRBJ2-3
CASSYPSEGTSGSTDTQYF
>TRBV11-1|TRBJ1-1
CASSLVLGENTEAFF
>TRBV12-3/TRBV12-4|TRBJ2-3
CASRIPGTGSTDTQYF
>TRBV7-9|TRBJ1-2
CASSLLGQIYGYTF
>TRBV5-8|TRBJ2-7
CASSYLGVYEQYF
>TRBV5-1|TRBJ2-1
CASSLASGSTYNEQFF
>TRBV5-6|TRBJ2-1
CASSFQQGGFLADEQFF
>TRBV4-2|TRBJ1-2
CASSQDSATVYGYTF
>TRBV2|TRBJ2-5
CASSEGTSGETQYF
>TRBV19|TRBJ1-6
CASSSSLRNSPLHF
>TRBV14|TRBJ1-3
CASSLGQPGSGNTIYF
>TRBV20-1|TRBJ2-3
CSASFSGARDTQYF
>TRBV6-1|TRBJ2-7
CASSEGGYLSRAYYEQYF
>TRBV9|TRBJ1-2
CASRGQAYGYTF
>TRBV9|TRBJ2-5
CASSDLGEEGETQYF
>TRBV6-1|TRBJ2-7
CASSVTSGSDEQYF
>TRBV7-8|TRBJ2-6
CAISHFQGASGANVLTF
>TRBV6-2/TRBV6-3|TRBJ2-7
CASTTSGFYEQYF
>TRBV6-1|TRBJ2-1
CASSEATRDPAGEQFF
>TRBV28|TRBJ2-3
CASSPTVPYLTDTQYF
>TRBV6-5|TRBJ2-1
CASSSRGAFSEQFF
>TRBV7-9|TRBJ1-1
CASSLDGSRSFKAFF
>TRBV7-9|TRBJ1-3
CASSLSSTTSGNTIYF
>TRBV6-8|TRBJ2-3
CASSLLGVAGGDTQYF
>TRBV29-1|TRBJ1-4
CSARQGNEKLFF
>TRBV30|TRBJ1-5
CAWSLGTGANQPQHF
>TRBV20-1|TRBJ1-2
CSAIKARQGEGYTF
>TRBV21-1|TRBJ2-3
CASSSDPYRTGAADTQYF
>TRBV9|TRBJ1-2
CASSGGDRQRYGYTF
>TRBV11-2|TRBJ1-5
CASSLGHGYSLSGNQPQHF
>TRBV18|TRBJ2-3
CASSLDRAVSTDTQYF
>TRBV7-3|TRBJ2-3
CASSLGTGSTDTQYF
>TRBV19|.
CASSRPTSGSFNEQFF
>TRBV19|TRBJ2-2
CASRTGANTGYLFF
>TRBV7-3|TRBJ2-1
CASSTTGPGEQFF